Presented here are 6 T cell receptor beta chains from one specimen sequenced in a study of T cell changes during pregnancy in multiple sclerosis. Sequencing used immunoSEQ multiplex PCR; TCRdb keeps in-frame clones, though not all of them. The repertoire holds about 70,000 clones, with roughly 94% as singletons. The material sequenced was peripheral blood, taken in the third trimester of pregnancy. These receptors were collected from a female donor with multiple sclerosis, enrolled in a pregnancy study.

The CDR3 region has the DNA TGTGCCAGCAGCGCAATAGCTTCAGATACGCAGTATTTT. It encodes CASSAIASDTQYF. The chain uses TRBV9 and TRBJ2-3; D not resolved. V was clipped by 3 bases and J by 4 bases, with 9 bases between them. Germline V gene data show CDR1 as SGDLS and CDR2 as YYNGEE. The length of the CDR3 is 13 residues.

The rearrangement links TRBV4-3 to TRBJ2-1; TRBD2 aligns across 14 bases. The CDR3 runs to 14 residues. J gave up 7 bases and V 9 bases, and 5 bases lay outside the gene matches. Germline CDR1 and CDR2: LGHNA and YSLEER. The CDR3: CARPGLAGANEQFF. CDR3 DNA sequence: TGCGCCAGACCGGGACTAGCGGGGGCAAATGAGCAGTTCTTC.

The chain recombines TRBV5-1 with TRBJ2-3, with 7 bases fitting TRBD1. The CDR3 has 19 residues. V trimming: 7 bases; J trimming: 2 bases; junction bases outside the gene matches: 22. The germline CDR1 and CDR2 sequences are SGHRS and YFSETQ. The CDR3 here is CASHTPEQGNPIHTDTQYF. CDR3 DNA sequence: TGCGCCAGCCACACCCCCGAACAGGGGAACCCTATCCACACAGATACGCAGTATTTT.

The chain combines TRBV18 with TRBJ1-1; D unresolved. From germline, CDR1 is KGHSH and CDR2 LQKENI. This CDR3 is 14 amino acids long. V was shortened by 3 bases and J by 3 bases, with 11 bases between the two germline ends. CDR3 bases: TGTGCCAGCTCACCGCTCGCAGGTGACACTGAAGCTTTCTTT. This codes for CASSPLAGDTEAFF.

The rearrangement uses TRBV27 and TRBJ1-2; weak D call: TRBD1 (5 bases). This CDR3 has 15 amino acids. Trimming removed 6 bases at V and 5 bases at J, with 19 bases between. Per germline, CDR1 MNHEY and CDR2 SMNVEV (reference sequence). The CDR3: CASSSNPGSLYGYTF. The DNA for the CDR3 is TGTGCCAGCAGCTCAAACCCAGGGTCTCTTTATGGCTACACCTTC.

The CDR3 sequence is CASSVGTSGGDTQYF. Written as DNA, the CDR3 is TGCGCCAGCAGCGTCGGGACTAGCGGGGGAGATACGCAGTATTTT. The chain employs TRBV5-1 and TRBJ2-3; 14 bases are a match to TRBD2. The CDR3 extends over 15 amino acids. In germline, CDR1 is SGHRS, CDR2 YFSETQ. J gave up 5 bases and V 4 bases, and 3 bases lay outside the gene matches.